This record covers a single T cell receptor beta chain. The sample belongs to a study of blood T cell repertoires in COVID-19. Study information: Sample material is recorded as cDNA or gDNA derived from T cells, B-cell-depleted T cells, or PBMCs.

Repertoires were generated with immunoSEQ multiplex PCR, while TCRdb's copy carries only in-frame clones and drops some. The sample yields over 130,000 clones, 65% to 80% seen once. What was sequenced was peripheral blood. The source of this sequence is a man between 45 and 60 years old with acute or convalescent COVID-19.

CDR3 loop: CASSPGPLYTF. CDR3 DNA: TGTGCCAGCAGCCCTGGGCCTCTCTACACCTTC. This chain joins TRBV2 and TRBJ1-2; D remains unclear. The length of the CDR3 is 11 residues. The V gene's germline CDR1 is SNHLY and CDR2 FYNNEI. Trimming removed 6 bases at V and 10 bases at J, with 12 bases between.